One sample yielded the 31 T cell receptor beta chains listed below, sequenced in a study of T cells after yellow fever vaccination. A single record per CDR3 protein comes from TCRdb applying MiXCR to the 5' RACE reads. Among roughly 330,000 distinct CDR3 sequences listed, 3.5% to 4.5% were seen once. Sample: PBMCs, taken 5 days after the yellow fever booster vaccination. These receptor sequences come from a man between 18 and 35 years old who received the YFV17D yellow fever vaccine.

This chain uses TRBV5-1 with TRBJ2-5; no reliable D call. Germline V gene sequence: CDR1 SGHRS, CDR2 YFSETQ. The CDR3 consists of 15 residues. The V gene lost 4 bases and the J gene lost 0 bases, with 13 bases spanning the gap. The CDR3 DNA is TGCGCCAGCAGCCCCCCCTCAAGGCACCAAGAGACCCAGTACTTC. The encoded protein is CASSPPSRHQETQYF.

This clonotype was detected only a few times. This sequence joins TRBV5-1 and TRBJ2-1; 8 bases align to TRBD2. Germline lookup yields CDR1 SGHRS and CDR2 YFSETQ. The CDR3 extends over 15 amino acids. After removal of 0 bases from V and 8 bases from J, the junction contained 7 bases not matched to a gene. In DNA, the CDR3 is TGCGCCAGCAGCTTGGTAGCGGGGTCCCCCGATGAGCAGTTCTTC. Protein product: CASSLVAGSPDEQFF.

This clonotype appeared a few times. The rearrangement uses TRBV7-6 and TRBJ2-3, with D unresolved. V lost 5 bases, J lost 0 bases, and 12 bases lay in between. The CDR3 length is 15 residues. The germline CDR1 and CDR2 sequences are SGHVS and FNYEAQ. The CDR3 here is CASSPHPTSTDTQYF. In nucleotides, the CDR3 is TGTGCCAGCAGCCCTCATCCAACTAGCACAGATACGCAGTATTTT.

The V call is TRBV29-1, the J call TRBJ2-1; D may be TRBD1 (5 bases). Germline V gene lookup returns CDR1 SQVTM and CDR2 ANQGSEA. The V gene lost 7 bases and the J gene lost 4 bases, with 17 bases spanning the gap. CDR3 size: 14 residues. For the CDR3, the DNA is TGCAGCGCCGAACGCAGGGAAGGATACAATGAGCAGTTCTTC. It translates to CSAERREGYNEQFF.

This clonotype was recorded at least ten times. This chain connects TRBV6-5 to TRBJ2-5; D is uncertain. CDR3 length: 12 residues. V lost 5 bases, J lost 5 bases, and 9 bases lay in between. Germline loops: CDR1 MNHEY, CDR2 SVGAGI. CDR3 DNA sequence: TGTGCCAGCAGTCCTCCGTCGGAGACCCAGTACTTC. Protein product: CASSPPSETQYF.

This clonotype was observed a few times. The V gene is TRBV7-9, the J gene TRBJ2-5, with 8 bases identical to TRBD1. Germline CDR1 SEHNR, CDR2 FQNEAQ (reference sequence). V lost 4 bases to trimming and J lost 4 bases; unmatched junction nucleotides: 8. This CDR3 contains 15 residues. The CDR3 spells CASSYHSGGGETQYF. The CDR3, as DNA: TGTGCCAGCAGCTATCATTCAGGGGGCGGAGAGACCCAGTACTTC.

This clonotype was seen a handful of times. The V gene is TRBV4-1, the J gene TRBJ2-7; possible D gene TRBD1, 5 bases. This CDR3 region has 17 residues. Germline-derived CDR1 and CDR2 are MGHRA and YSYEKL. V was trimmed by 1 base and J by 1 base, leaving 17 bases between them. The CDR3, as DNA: TGCGCCAGCAGCCAAGGGGGTGGAAGGGGATCGTCCTACGAGCAGTACTTC. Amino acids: CASSQGGGRGSSYEQYF.

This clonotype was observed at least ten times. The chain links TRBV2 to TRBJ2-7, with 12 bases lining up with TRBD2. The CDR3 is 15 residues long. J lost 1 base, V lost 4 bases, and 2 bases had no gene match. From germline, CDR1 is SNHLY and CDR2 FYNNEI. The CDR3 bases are TGTGCCAGCAGTGGAACTAGCGGGGGGTCCTACGAGCAGTACTTC. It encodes CASSGTSGGSYEQYF.

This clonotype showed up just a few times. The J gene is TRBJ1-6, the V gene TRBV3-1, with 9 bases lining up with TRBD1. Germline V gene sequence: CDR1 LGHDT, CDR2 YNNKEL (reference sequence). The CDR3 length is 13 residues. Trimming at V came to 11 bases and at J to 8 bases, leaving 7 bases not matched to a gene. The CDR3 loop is CAAQQGADSPLHF. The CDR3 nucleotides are TGTGCCGCCCAACAGGGGGCAGATTCACCCCTCCACTTT.

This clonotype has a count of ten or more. CDR3 sequence: CASSLGKLHGMNTEAFF. The CDR3 nucleotides read TGTGCCAGCAGCTTAGGTAAGCTACACGGCATGAACACTGAAGCTTTCTTT. The chain carries TRBV11-2 and TRBJ1-1; D gene ambiguous. The germline V gene encodes CDR1 SGHAT and CDR2 FQNNGV. The CDR3 contains 17 residues. V lost 1 base to trimming and J lost 0 bases, with 15 bases between them.

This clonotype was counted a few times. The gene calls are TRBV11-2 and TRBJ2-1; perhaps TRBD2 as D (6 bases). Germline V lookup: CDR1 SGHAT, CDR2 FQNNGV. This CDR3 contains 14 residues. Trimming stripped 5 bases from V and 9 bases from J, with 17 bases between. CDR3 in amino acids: CASSPTRAGTEQFF. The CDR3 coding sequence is TGTGCCAGCAGCCCTACCCGTGCGGGGACTGAGCAGTTCTTC.

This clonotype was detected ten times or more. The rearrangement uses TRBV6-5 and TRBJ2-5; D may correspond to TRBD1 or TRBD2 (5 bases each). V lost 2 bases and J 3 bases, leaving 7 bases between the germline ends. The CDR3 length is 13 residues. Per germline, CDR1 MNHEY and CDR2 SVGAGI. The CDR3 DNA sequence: TGTGCCAGCAGTTACCAGGGAGAAGAGACCCAGTACTTC. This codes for CASSYQGEETQYF.

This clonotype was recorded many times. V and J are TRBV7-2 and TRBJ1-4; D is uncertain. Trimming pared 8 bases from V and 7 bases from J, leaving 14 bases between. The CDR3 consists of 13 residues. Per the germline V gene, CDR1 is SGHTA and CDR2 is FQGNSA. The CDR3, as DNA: TGTGCCAGCTCTGGAGGGCAAAGTGAAAAACTGTTTTTT. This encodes CASSGGQSEKLFF.

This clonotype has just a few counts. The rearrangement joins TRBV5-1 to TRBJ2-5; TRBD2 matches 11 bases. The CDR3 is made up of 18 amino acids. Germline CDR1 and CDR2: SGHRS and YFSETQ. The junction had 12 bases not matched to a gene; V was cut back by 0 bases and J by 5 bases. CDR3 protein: CASSLGLAGSRAVETQYF. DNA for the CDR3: TGCGCCAGCAGCTTGGGACTAGCGGGGTCGCGGGCGGTGGAGACCCAGTACTTC.

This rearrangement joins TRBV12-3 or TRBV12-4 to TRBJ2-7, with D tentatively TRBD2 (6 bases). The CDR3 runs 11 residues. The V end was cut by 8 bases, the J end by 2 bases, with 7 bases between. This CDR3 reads CASGGAYEQYF. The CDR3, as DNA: TGTGCCAGCGGAGGGGCCTACGAGCAGTACTTC.

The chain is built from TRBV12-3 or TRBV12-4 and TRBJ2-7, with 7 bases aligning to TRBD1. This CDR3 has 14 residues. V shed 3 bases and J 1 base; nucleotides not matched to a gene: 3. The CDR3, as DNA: TGTGCCAGCAGTTTGCTCAGGGGGTCCTACGAGCAGTACTTC. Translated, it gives CASSLLRGSYEQYF.

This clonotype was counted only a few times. The CDR3 loop reads CASSQDGGDTDTQYF. The CDR3 DNA is TGCGCCAGCAGCCAAGACGGTGGAGACACAGATACGCAGTATTTT. This rearrangement joins TRBV4-3 to TRBJ2-3; D is unclear. With 0 bases removed from V and 2 bases from J, the gap between germline ends came to 9 bases. Germline loops: CDR1 LGHNA, CDR2 YSLEER. The CDR3 spans 15 residues.

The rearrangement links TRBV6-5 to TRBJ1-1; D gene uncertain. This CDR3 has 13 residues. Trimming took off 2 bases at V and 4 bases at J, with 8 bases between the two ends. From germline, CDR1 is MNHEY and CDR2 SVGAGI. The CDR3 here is CASSYRTSTEAFF. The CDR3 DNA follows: TGTGCCAGCAGTTACCGGACCAGCACTGAAGCTTTCTTT.

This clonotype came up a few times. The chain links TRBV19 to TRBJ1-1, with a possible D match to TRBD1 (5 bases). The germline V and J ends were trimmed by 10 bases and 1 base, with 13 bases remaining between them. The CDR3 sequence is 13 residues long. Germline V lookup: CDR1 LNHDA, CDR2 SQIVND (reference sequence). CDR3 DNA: TGTGCCACAGTTGGGGCGTGGAACACTGAAGCTTTCTTT. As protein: CATVGAWNTEAFF.

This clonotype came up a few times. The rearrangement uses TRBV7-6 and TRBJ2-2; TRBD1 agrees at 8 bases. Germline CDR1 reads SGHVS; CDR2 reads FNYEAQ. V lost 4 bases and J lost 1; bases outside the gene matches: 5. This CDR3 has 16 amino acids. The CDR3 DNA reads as TGTGCCAGCAGCTCTACCGGGACAGGGAACACCGGGGAGCTGTTTTTT. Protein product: CASSSTGTGNTGELFF.

CDR3 in amino acids: CASSMERDTQYF. The CDR3 region has the DNA TGTGCCAGCAGTATGGAGCGTGATACGCAGTATTTT. The rearrangement uses TRBV7-9 and TRBJ2-3; the D is unclear. Per germline, CDR1 SEHNR and CDR2 FQNEAQ (reference sequence). Trimming shortened V by 6 bases and J by 6 bases, and 10 bases separated the two germline ends. This CDR3 is built from 12 residues.

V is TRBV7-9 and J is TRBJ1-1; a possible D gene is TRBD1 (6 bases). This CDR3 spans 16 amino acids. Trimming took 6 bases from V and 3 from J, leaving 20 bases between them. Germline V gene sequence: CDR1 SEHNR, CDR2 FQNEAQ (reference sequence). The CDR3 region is CASSSLRAGADTEAFF. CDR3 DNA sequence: TGTGCCAGCAGTTCCCTCCGGGCAGGGGCGGACACTGAAGCTTTCTTT.

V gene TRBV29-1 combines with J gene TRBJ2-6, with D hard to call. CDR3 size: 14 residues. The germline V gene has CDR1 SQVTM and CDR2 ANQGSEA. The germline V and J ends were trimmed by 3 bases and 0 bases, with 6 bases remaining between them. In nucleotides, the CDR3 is TGCAGCGTTGACCGGATCTCTGGGGCCAACGTCCTGACTTTC. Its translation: CSVDRISGANVLTF.

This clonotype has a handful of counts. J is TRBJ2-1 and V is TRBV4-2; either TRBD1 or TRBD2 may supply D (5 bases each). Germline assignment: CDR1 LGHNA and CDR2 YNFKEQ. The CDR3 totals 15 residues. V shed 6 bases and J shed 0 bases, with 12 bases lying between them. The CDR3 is CASRGMGRSYNEQFF. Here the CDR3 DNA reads TGTGCCAGCAGGGGGATGGGACGCTCCTACAATGAGCAGTTCTTC.

The CDR3: CSARDYGANGYTF. For the CDR3, the DNA is TGCAGTGCTAGAGATTACGGGGCGAATGGCTACACCTTC. The J gene is TRBJ1-2, the V gene TRBV20-1; D possibly corresponds to TRBD1 (5 bases). Trimming took off 0 bases at V and 6 bases at J, with 11 bases between the two ends. The CDR3 has 13 residues. The V gene's germline CDR1 is DFQATT and CDR2 SNEGSKA (reference sequence).

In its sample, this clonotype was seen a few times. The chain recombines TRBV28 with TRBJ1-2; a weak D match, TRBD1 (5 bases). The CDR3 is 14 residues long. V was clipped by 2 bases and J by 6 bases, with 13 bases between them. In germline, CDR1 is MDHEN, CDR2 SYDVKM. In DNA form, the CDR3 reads TGTGCCAGCAGTTTAATGGCAGGGTTAGATGGCTACACCTTC. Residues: CASSLMAGLDGYTF.

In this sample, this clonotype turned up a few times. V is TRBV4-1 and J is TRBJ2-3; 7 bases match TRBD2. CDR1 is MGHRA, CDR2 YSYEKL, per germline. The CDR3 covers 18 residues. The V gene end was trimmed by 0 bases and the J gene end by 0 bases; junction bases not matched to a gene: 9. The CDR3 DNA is TGCGCCAGCAGCCAAGAAGTGTCCGGGCGGGGGAGCACAGATACGCAGTATTTT. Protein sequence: CASSQEVSGRGSTDTQYF.

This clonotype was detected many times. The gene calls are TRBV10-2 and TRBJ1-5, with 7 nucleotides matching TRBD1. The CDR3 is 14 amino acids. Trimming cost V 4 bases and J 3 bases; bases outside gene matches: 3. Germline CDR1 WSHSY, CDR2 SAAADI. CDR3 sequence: CASSGQGHNQPQHF. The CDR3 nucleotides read TGCGCCAGCAGTGGACAGGGCCACAATCAGCCCCAGCATTTT.

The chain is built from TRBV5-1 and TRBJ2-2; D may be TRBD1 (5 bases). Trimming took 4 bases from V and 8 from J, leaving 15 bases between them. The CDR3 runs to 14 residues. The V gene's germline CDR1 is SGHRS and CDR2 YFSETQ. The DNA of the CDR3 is TGCGCCAGCAGCCAGACAGATCCCGAAGGGGAGCTGTTTTTT. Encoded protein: CASSQTDPEGELFF.

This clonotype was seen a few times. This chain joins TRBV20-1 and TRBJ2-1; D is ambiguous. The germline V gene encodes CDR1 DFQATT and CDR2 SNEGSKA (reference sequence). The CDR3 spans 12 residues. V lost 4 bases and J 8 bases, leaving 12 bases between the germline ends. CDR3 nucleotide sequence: TGCAGTGCTACCCTAAACAGTTATGAGCAGTTCTTC. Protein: CSATLNSYEQFF.

The DNA of the CDR3 is TGCAGTGCTAGTAGTTGGGGGTCAAATGAAAAACTGTTTTTT. It specifies CSASSWGSNEKLFF. V usage is TRBV20-1 and J usage is TRBJ1-4; weak D call: TRBD1 (5 bases). From germline, CDR1 is DFQATT and CDR2 SNEGSKA (reference sequence). V was shortened by 3 bases and J by 5 bases, with 13 bases between the two germline ends. The CDR3 sequence is 14 residues long.